This T cell receptor (beta chain) was identified during a study of tumor-infiltrating lymphocytes in primary liver carcinoma. Looking at the study overall: Tumors, staged T1-T3 N0M0, spanned 4.2 to 10 cm. Study-level findings and limits: Tumor region pairs overlapped more than did tumor-adjacent and tumor-blood pairs. Only about 8-25% of top clones spanned all five tumor regions.

Starting from roughly 0.5 ug of total RNA, TCR beta cDNA was produced with a primer in the constant region. Three nested multiplex PCR rounds, a slightly modified ARM-PCR, produced the libraries for TCR beta. PCR rounds one and two used TRBV1-TRBV30 forward primers with a C-beta reverse primer for 10 cycles each. TCRdb reprocessed the multiplex PCR reads with MiXCR, giving one entry per CDR3 protein. The sample records around 22,000 distinct CDR3 sequences, 75% to 85% being singletons. Unsorted bulk tissue (roughly 20-34 mg) underwent RNA and DNA co-extraction. This CDR3 contains 11 residues. In germline, CDR1 is SGHAT, CDR2 FQNNGV. Comment on this clonotype: The antigen is not known. Germline and junction disagree at one end, which may indicate a read error.

The chain uses TRBV11-2 and TRBJ2-7, with D unresolved. This receptor was taken from a woman in her twenties or thirties with primary liver carcinoma and hepatitis B virus infection. Sequenced sample: liver tumor tissue from sampling region 2. Documented subset: tumor region T2, inferior pole. In DNA form, the CDR3 reads TGTTCCAGCAGTCCTGCCAGTGAGCACTACTTC. Residues: CSSSPASEHYF.